The next 26 T cell receptor beta chains were all read from a single sample in a study of cytotoxic CD8 clonotypes in ibrutinib-treated CLL. Profiled with immunoSEQ multiplex PCR; TCRdb holds only in-frame clones, not every one. Altogether around 200,000 clones are present, roughly 79% being singletons, with the ten largest covering around 10%. The material sequenced was PBMCs, taken after 12 months of ibrutinib treatment. The receptors were gathered from a human donor with chronic lymphocytic leukemia.

This clone turned up a few times. V usage is TRBV5-1 and J usage is TRBJ2-7, with D possibly called TRBD1 or TRBD2 (5 bases each). The CDR3 totals 15 residues. The V end lost 4 bases, the J end lost 7 bases, and 21 bases lay between the germline ends. CDR1 SGHRS and CDR2 YFSETQ come from the germline V gene. CDR3 in amino acids: CASSAVSGPMGEQYF. The DNA of the CDR3 is TGCGCCAGCAGCGCCGTGTCGGGACCCATGGGGGAGCAGTACTTC.

The chain couples TRBV5-6 to TRBJ1-1, with D possibly matching TRBD1 (5 bases). Germline assignment: CDR1 SGHDT and CDR2 YYEEEE. The V gene lost 0 bases and the J gene lost 10 bases, with 13 bases spanning the gap. The CDR3 is 13 amino acids. The CDR3 loop reads CASSLEGEQGAFF. The CDR3 DNA is TGTGCCAGCAGCTTGGAAGGGGAACAAGGAGCTTTCTTT.

The CDR3 DNA follows: TGTGCCACCGGGCCGAGCTCCTATAATTCACCCCTCCACTTT. It encodes CATGPSSYNSPLHF. J is TRBJ1-6 and V is TRBV10-3; D is unclear. This CDR3 region has 14 residues. The germline V and J ends were trimmed by 10 bases and 0 bases, with 10 bases remaining between them. Germline-derived CDR1 and CDR2 are ENHRY and SYGVKD.

This clone was detected only once. This rearrangement joins TRBV6-5 to TRBJ2-1; D might be TRBD2 (5 bases). CDR1 is MNHEY and CDR2 is SVGAGI in the germline V gene. With 5 bases removed from V and 5 bases from J, the gap between germline ends came to 10 bases. This CDR3 spans 13 amino acids. The CDR3 DNA sequence: TGTGCCAGCAGTCTAGCTGCCGACAATGAGCAGTTCTTC. Its protein is CASSLAADNEQFF.

The chain combines TRBV27 with TRBJ1-1; tentative D call: TRBD1 (5 bases). V lost 2 bases and J 0 bases, leaving 10 bases between the germline ends. This CDR3 region has 15 residues. The germline V gene has CDR1 MNHEY and CDR2 SMNVEV (reference sequence). As DNA, the CDR3 is TGTGCCAGCAGTTTAATAGGGACCCTGAACACTGAAGCTTTCTTT. This translates into CASSLIGTLNTEAFF.

This sequence joins TRBV25-1 and TRBJ2-1; the match to TRBD1 covers 10 bases. The CDR3 extends over 17 amino acids. V shed 4 bases, J shed 6 bases, and the junction held 12 bases outside the gene matches. The germline V gene encodes CDR1 MGHDK and CDR2 SYGVNS. CDR3 amino acids: CASSGHYGTGASNEQFF. The CDR3 DNA is TGTGCCAGCAGTGGACACTACGGGACAGGGGCAAGCAATGAGCAGTTCTTC.

This chain uses TRBV6-4 with TRBJ2-2; D is possibly TRBD1 or TRBD2 (5 bases each). CDR1 and CDR2 (germline): MRHNA, SNTAGT. CDR3 length: 14 residues. Trimming removed 3 bases at V and 3 bases at J, with 8 bases between. CDR3: CASSEGTHTGELFF. The CDR3 nucleotides read TGTGCCAGCAGTGAGGGGACCCACACCGGGGAGCTGTTTTTT.

The chain recombines TRBV27 with TRBJ1-1, with a tentative D call TRBD1 (6 bases). This CDR3 contains 15 residues. Germline loops: CDR1 MNHEY, CDR2 SMNVEV (reference sequence). V dropped 7 bases and J dropped 1 base, with 16 bases sitting between them. DNA of the CDR3: TGTGCCAGCACAACGAGGGGGGAGGGGAACACTGAAGCTTTCTTT. This encodes CASTTRGEGNTEAFF.

The chain links TRBV27 to TRBJ1-2; 9 bases are a match to TRBD1. Germline-derived CDR1 and CDR2 are MNHEY and SMNVEV (reference sequence). This CDR3 is built from 13 residues. Trimming cost V 8 bases and J 3 bases; bases outside gene matches: 4. Here the CDR3 reads CASSRDRDYGYTF. The CDR3 DNA is TGTGCCAGCTCTCGGGACAGGGACTATGGCTACACCTTC.

This sequence joins TRBV28 and TRBJ1-1; D might be TRBD1 (5 bases). Germline CDR1 is MDHEN and CDR2 is SYDVKM. The CDR3 length is 15 residues. Trimming removed 6 bases from V and 8 bases from J, with 22 bases in between. In DNA form, the CDR3 reads TGTGCCAGCAGCCCCCAGGGCACCCCGCTGGAGGAAGCTTTCTTT. It specifies CASSPQGTPLEEAFF.

The chain employs TRBV27 and TRBJ1-2, with D possibly being TRBD1 (5 bases). CDR1 is MNHEY and CDR2 is SMNVEV in the germline V gene (reference sequence). The CDR3 contains 16 residues. V shed 4 bases and J shed 4 bases, with 19 bases lying between them. The CDR3 DNA is TGTGCCAGCAGTTCGCTCCCCCCAGGGAGTCGCTATGGCTACACCTTC. This sequence encodes CASSSLPPGSRYGYTF.

The rearrangement uses TRBV2 and TRBJ2-3, with D perhaps given as TRBD1 or TRBD2 (5 bases each). Trimming removed 8 bases at V and 2 bases at J, with 11 bases between. The CDR3 is 13 amino acids. Germline V gene data show CDR1 as SNHLY and CDR2 as FYNNEI. The CDR3 is CASRDGDTDTQYF. The CDR3, as DNA: TGTGCCAGCCGGGACGGCGACACAGATACGCAGTATTTT.

The CDR3 spells CASNRDRGETQYF. The CDR3 DNA is TGCGCCAGCAACAGAGACAGGGGAGAGACCCAGTACTTC. This chain links TRBV10-2 with TRBJ2-5; 8 nucleotides line up with TRBD1. The CDR3 loop spans 13 amino acids. Germline CDR1 reads WSHSY; CDR2 reads SAAADI. The trim removed 7 bases at V and 4 bases at J, leaving 5 bases unmatched.

This chain joins TRBV4-2 and TRBJ2-1; 13 bases map to TRBD2. CDR1 and CDR2 from the germline V gene are LGHNA and YNFKEQ. With 2 bases clipped from V and 8 bases from J, the junction kept 6 bases outside the gene matches. The CDR3 runs to 16 residues. Here the CDR3 reads CASSQTSGGGSDEQFF. As DNA, the CDR3 is TGTGCCAGCAGCCAAACTAGCGGGGGGGGATCCGATGAGCAGTTCTTC.

This clone has ten or more counts. This chain links TRBV4-2 with TRBJ2-5, with 9 bases fitting TRBD2. J gave up 5 bases and V 0 bases, and 4 bases lay outside the gene matches. The germline V gene encodes CDR1 LGHNA and CDR2 YNFKEQ. The CDR3 loop spans 15 amino acids. The CDR3 spells CASSQERGGLETQYF. DNA for the CDR3: TGTGCCAGCAGCCAAGAGCGGGGGGGGCTCGAGACCCAGTACTTC.

This clone was seen a handful of times. The DNA for the CDR3 is TGTGCCAGCAGCTTTGTGAGCAATCAGCCCCAGCATTTT. It is translated as CASSFVSNQPQHF. The rearrangement links TRBV11-2 to TRBJ1-5; no definite D call. CDR3 size: 13 residues. V was clipped by 3 bases and J by 1 base, with 4 bases between them. Germline CDR1 is SGHAT and CDR2 is FQNNGV.

There are many counts of this clone. The chain is built from TRBV6-4 and TRBJ1-5; D is ambiguous. V was trimmed by 3 bases and J by 9 bases, leaving 12 bases between them. The CDR3 covers 13 residues. Looked up from germline, CDR1 is MRHNA and CDR2 is SNTAGT. CDR3 nucleotides: TGTGCCAGCAGTGAAGGCCCGTTTCTGCCCCAGCATTTT. Amino acid sequence: CASSEGPFLPQHF.

This chain connects TRBV21-1 to TRBJ1-6. TRBV21-1 is tagged as a pseudogene. This CDR3 has 16 amino acids. CDR3 bases: TGTGCCAGCAGCAACCACAGTGTTTGTGAGGAATCACCCCTCCACTTT. Its translation: CASSNHSVCEESPLHF.

The CDR3 sequence: CASSWSGGYTF. The CDR3 coding sequence is TGTGCCAGCAGCTGGAGTGGTGGCTACACCTTC. This chain uses TRBV5-4 with TRBJ1-2; unclear D gene. Germline lookup yields CDR1 SGHNT and CDR2 YYREEE (reference sequence). This CDR3 comprises 11 residues. V lost 3 bases, J lost 7 bases, and 7 bases lay in between.

This clone was counted a single time. V usage is TRBV2 and J usage is TRBJ2-5, with unresolved D. V lost 5 bases and J lost 1, with 8 bases in between. Germline values: CDR1 SNHLY, CDR2 FYNNEI. CDR3 size: 13 residues. This CDR3 is CASSFRTQETQYF. The CDR3 DNA sequence: TGTGCCAGCAGTTTTCGGACCCAAGAGACCCAGTACTTC.

The rearrangement joins TRBV7-6 to TRBJ2-3; D not resolved. Germline values: CDR1 SGHVS, CDR2 FNYEAQ. V lost 3 bases, J lost 5 bases, and 6 bases lay in between. The CDR3 is 12 residues long. CDR3 DNA: TGTGCCAGCAGCTTCGGTGGAGATACGCAGTATTTT. Translated, it gives CASSFGGDTQYF. Based on the CDR3 plus reference TRBV7-6 and TRBJ2-3, the full variable domain is GAGVSQSPRYKVTKRGQDVALRCDPISGHVSLYWYRQALGQGPEFLTYFNYEAQQDKSGLPNDRFSAERPEGSISTLTIQRTEQRDSAMYRCASSFGGDTQYFGPGTRLTVL.

The rearrangement uses TRBV6-1 and TRBJ2-2; D unresolved. This CDR3 spans 15 amino acids. Germline CDR1 reads MNHNS; CDR2 reads SASEGT. Trimming removed 0 bases at V and 1 base at J, with 6 bases between. CDR3 sequence (DNA): TGTGCCAGCAGTGAAGCACAGCAGAACACCGGGGAGCTGTTTTTT. It codes for CASSEAQQNTGELFF.

This rearrangement joins TRBV11-2 to TRBJ1-2; the D is unclear. Germline CDR1 and CDR2: SGHAT and FQNNGV. Trimming pared 5 bases from V and 6 bases from J, leaving 10 bases between. The CDR3 runs 12 residues. The CDR3 DNA is TGTGCCAGCAGCCAGATGGGAAATGGCTACACCTTC. Translating it yields CASSQMGNGYTF. Based on the CDR3 plus reference TRBV11-2 and TRBJ1-2, the full variable domain is EAGVAQSPRYKIIEKRQSVAFWCNPISGHATLYWYQQILGQGPKLLIQFQNNGVVDDSQLPKDRFSAERLKGVDSTLKIQPAKLEDSAVYLCASSQMGNGYTFGSGTRLTVV.

Details on this clone: One end of the junction varies from germline; a read error may be responsible. This sequence joins TRBV7-7 and TRBJ2-7; the D is unclear. This CDR3 comprises 14 residues. Germline CDR1 is SSHAT and CDR2 is FNYEAQ (reference sequence). The CDR3 protein is CASSVSITPTSQYF. CDR3 in DNA: TGTGCTAGCAGCGTCTCGATAACCCCTACGTCGCAGTACTTC.

The chain is built from TRBV4-2 and TRBJ2-7; a possible D gene is TRBD1 (5 bases). Germline V lookup: CDR1 LGHNA, CDR2 YNFKEQ. The CDR3 has 14 amino acids. With 1 base removed from V and 2 bases from J, the gap between germline ends came to 9 bases. CDR3 loop: CASSQVGPTYEQYF. CDR3 bases: TGTGCCAGCAGCCAAGTGGGGCCCACCTACGAGCAGTACTTC.

The rearrangement joins TRBV11-1 to TRBJ1-2; possible D gene TRBD1, 5 bases. CDR1 and CDR2 (germline): SGHAT, FQDESV (reference sequence). The CDR3 consists of 13 residues. Trimming left V 5 bases short and J 1 base short, with 8 bases between. The CDR3 is CASSPQVNYGYTF. The CDR3 DNA is TGTGCCAGCAGCCCACAGGTTAACTATGGCTACACCTTC.